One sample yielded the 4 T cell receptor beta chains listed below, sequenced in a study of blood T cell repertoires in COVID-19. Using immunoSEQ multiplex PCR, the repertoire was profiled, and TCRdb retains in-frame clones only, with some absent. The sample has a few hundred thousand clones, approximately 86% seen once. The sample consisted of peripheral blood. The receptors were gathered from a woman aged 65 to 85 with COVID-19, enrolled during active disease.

CDR3 protein: CASSQDWGVEQSNEKLFF. The CDR3 DNA reads as TGCGCCAGCAGCCAAGATTGGGGGGTAGAACAGTCTAATGAAAAACTGTTTTTT. This rearrangement joins TRBV4-3 to TRBJ1-4; D is perhaps TRBD1 (5 bases). The CDR3 runs to 18 residues. Germline CDR1 and CDR2: LGHNA and YSLEER. V lost 0 bases and J lost 3, with 17 bases in between.

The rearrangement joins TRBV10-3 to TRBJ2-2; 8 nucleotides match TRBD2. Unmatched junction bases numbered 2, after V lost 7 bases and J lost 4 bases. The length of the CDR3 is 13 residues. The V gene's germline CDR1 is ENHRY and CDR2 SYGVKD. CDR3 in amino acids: CAITAGATGELFF. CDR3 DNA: TGTGCCATCACAGCGGGGGCCACCGGGGAGCTGTTTTTT.

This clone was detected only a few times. In nucleotides, the CDR3 is TGTGCCAGCAGCTCACGGGACAGACGAGACACCGGGGAGCTGTTTTTT. Residues: CASSSRDRRDTGELFF. The chain joins TRBV5-4 to TRBJ2-2; 7 nucleotides line up with TRBD1. J gave up 3 bases and V 3 bases, and 8 bases lay outside the gene matches. The CDR3 contains 16 residues. Germline loops: CDR1 SGHNT, CDR2 YYREEE (reference sequence).

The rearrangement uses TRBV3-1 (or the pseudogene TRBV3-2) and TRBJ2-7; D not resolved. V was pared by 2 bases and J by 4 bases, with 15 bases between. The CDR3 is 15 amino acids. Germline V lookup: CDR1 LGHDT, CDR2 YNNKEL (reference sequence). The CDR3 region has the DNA TGTGCCAGCAGCCAATCTTGGCAGGATAGGTACGAGCAGTACTTC. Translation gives CASSQSWQDRYEQYF.